The sequence of this TCR beta chain was determined in a study of T cell responses to AZD1222 COVID-19 vaccine. Study-wide results and caveats: Unmutated variant regions are reportedly the target of nearly half of TCRs that are spike-specific. The number of AZD1222 recipients seropositive at baseline was only 6 or 7.

Germline CDR1 MNHEY, CDR2 SVGAGI. This CDR3 is 14 amino acids long. Trimming shortened V by 2 bases and J by 3 bases, and 10 bases separated the two germline ends. Produced via immunoSEQ multiplex PCR; TCRdb's table is partial and in-frame only. The data show approximately 190,000 clones, with over 70% seen just once and around 2.9% held by the top ten. On this clone itself: Its antigen is still unknown.

The TCR sequence derives from an adult in good health. The chain joins TRBV6-5 to TRBJ1-2, with D uncertain. The sequencing here drew on peripheral blood, taken on day 0 of MenACWY control vaccination. CDR3 protein: CASSYNSIYYGYTF. The CDR3 DNA reads TGTGCCAGCAGTTACAACAGCATATACTATGGCTACACCTTC.